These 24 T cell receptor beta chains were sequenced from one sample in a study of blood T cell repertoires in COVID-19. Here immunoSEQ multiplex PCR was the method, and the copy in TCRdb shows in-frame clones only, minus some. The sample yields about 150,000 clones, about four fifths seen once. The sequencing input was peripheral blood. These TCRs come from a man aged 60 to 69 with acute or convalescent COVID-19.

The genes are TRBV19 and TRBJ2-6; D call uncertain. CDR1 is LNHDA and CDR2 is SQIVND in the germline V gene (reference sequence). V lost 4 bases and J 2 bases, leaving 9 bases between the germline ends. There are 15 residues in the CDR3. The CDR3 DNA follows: TGTGCCAGTAGTACCCAGGTAACTGGGGCCAACGTCCTGACTTTC. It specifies CASSTQVTGANVLTF.

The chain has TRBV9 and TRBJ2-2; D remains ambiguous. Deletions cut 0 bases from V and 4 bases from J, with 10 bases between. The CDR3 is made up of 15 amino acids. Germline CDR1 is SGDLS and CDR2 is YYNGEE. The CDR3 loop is CASSVGGRSTGELFF. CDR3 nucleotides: TGTGCCAGCAGCGTAGGTGGCAGAAGCACCGGGGAGCTGTTTTTT.

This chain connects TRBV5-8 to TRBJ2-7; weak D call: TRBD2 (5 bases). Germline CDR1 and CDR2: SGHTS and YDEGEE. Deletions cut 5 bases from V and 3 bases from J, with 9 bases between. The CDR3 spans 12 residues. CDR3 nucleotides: TGTGCCAGCAGTTCCCGGGACTACGAGCAGTACTTC. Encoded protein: CASSSRDYEQYF.

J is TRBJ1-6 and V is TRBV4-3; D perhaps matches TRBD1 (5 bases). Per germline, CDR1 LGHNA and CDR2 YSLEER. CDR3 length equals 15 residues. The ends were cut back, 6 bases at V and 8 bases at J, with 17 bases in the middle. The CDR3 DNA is TGCGCCAGCAGTCCGGGACTTTCGAGTGATTCACCCCTCCACTTT. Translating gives CASSPGLSSDSPLHF.

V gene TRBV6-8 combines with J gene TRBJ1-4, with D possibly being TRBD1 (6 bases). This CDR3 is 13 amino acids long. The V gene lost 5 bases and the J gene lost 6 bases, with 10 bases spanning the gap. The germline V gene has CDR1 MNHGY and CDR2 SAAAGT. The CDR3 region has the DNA TGTGCCAGCAGTAAGGGACATGATGAAAAACTGTTTTTT. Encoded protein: CASSKGHDEKLFF.

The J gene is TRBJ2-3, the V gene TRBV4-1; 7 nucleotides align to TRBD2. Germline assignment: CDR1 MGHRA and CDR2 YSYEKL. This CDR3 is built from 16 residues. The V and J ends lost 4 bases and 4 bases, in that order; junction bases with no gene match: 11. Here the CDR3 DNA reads TGCGCCAGCAGCCCTAGCGGTTGGGGGTCCTCAGATACGCAGTATTTT. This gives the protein CASSPSGWGSSDTQYF.

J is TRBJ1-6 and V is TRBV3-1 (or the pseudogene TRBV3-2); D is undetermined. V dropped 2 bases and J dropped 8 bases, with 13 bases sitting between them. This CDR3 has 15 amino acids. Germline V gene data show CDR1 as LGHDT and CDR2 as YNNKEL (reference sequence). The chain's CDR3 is CASSQYAESYSPLHF. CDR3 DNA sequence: TGTGCCAGCAGCCAATACGCGGAGAGCTATTCACCCCTCCACTTT.

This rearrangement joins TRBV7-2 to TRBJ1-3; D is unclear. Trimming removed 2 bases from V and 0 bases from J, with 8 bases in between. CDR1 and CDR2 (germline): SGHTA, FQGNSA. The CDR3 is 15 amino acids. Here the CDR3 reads CASSLSTNSGNTIYF. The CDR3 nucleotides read TGTGCCAGCAGCTTAAGTACAAACTCTGGAAACACCATATATTTT. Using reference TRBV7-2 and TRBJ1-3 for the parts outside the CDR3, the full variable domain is GAGVSQSPSNKVTEKGKDVELRCDPISGHTALYWYRQSLGQGLEFLIYFQGNSAPDKSGLPSDRFSAERTGGSVSTLTIQRTQQEDSAVYLCASSLSTNSGNTIYFGEGSWLTVV.

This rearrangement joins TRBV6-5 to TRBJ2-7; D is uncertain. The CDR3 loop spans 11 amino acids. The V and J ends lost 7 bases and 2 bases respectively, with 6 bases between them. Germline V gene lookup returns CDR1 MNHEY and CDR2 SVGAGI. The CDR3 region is CASKRAYEQYF. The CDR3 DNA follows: TGTGCCAGCAAAAGAGCCTACGAGCAGTACTTC.

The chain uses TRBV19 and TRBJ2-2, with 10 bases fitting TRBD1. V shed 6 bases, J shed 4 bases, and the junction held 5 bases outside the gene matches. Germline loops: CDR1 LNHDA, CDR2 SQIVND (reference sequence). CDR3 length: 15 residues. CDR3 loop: CASRRQGAGTGELFF. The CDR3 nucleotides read TGTGCCAGTAGACGACAGGGGGCGGGCACCGGGGAGCTGTTTTTT.

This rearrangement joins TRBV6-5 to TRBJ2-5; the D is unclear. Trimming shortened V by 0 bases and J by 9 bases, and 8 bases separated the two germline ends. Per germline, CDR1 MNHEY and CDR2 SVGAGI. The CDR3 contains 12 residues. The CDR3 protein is CASSYSSGPQYF. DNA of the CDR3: TGTGCCAGCAGTTACTCAAGTGGGCCCCAGTACTTC.

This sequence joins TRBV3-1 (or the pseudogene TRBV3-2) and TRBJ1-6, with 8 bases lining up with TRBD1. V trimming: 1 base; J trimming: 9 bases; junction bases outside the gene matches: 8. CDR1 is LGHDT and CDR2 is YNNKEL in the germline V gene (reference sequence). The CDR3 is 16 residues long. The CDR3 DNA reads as TGTGCCAGCAGCCAAGGGGGCAGGGGGCAGAGTTCACCCCTCCACTTT. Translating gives CASSQGGRGQSSPLHF.

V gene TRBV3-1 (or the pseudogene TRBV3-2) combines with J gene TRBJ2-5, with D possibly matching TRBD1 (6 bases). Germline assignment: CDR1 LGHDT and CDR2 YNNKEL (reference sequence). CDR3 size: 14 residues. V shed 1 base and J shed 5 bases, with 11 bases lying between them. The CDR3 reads CASSQVQGKETQYF. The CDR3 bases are TGTGCCAGCAGCCAAGTTCAGGGGAAGGAGACCCAGTACTTC.

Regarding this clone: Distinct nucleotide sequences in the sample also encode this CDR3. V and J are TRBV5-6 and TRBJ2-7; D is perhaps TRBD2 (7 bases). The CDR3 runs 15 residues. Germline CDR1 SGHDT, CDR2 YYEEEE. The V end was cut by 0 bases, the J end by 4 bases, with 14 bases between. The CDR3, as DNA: TGTGCCAGCAGCTTGGCGGGGGGCCGGGGGTACGAGCAGTACTTC. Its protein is CASSLAGGRGYEQYF. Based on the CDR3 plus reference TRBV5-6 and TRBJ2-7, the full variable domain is DAGVTQSPTHLIKTRGQQVTLRCSPKSGHDTVSWYQQALGQGPQFIFQYYEEEERQRGNFPDRFSGHQFPNYSSELNVNALLLGDSALYLCASSLAGGRGYEQYFGPGTRLTVT.

The CDR3: CASSVGTGNGEQYF. CDR3 bases: TGTGCCAGCAGCGTCGGGACTGGAAACGGTGAGCAGTACTTC. The chain uses TRBV6-2 or TRBV6-3 and TRBJ2-7; tentatively, D is TRBD2 (6 bases). V was trimmed by 6 bases and J by 7 bases, leaving 19 bases between them. This CDR3 has 14 residues. Germline lookup yields CDR1 MNHEY and CDR2 SVGEGT.

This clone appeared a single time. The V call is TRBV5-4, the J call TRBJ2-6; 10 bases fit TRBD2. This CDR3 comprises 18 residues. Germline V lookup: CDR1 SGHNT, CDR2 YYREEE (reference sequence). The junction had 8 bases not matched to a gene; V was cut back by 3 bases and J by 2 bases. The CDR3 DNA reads TGTGCCAGCAGCTCCTTACTAGCGGGAACTGCTGGGGCCAACGTCCTGACTTTC. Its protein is CASSSLLAGTAGANVLTF. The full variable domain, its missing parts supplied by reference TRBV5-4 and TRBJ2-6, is ETGVTQSPTHLIKTRGQQVTLRCSSQSGHNTVSWYQQALGQGPQFIFQYYREEENGRGNFPPRFSGLQFPNYSSELNVNALELDDSALYLCASSSLLAGTAGANVLTFGAGSRLTVL.

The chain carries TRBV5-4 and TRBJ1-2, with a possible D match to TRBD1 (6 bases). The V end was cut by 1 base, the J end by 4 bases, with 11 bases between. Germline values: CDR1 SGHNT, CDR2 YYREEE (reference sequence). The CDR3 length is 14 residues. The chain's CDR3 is CASSLTDRTYGYTF. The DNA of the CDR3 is TGTGCCAGCAGCTTGACCGACAGGACCTATGGCTACACCTTC.

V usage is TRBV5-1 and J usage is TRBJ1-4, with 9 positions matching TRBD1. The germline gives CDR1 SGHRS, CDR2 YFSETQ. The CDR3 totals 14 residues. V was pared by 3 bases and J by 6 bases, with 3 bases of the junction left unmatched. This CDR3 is CASSSGQGYEKLFF. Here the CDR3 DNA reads TGCGCCAGCAGCTCGGGACAGGGCTATGAAAAACTGTTTTTT.

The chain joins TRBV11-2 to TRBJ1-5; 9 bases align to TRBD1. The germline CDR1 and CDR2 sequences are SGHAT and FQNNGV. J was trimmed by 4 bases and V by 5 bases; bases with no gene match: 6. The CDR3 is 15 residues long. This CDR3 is CASSPLQGANQPQHF. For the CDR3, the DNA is TGTGCCAGCAGCCCTTTACAGGGGGCGAATCAGCCCCAGCATTTT.

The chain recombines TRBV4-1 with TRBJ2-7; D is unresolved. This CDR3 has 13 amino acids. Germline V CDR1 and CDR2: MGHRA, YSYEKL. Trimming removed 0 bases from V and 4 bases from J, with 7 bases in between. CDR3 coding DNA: TGCGCCAGCAGCCAAGAATTGCGTTACGAGCAGTACTTC. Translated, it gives CASSQELRYEQYF.

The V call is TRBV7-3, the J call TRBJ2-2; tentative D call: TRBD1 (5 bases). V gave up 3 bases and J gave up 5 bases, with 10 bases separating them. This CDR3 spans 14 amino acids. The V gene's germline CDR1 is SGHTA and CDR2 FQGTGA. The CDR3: CASSFSRATGELFF. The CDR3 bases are TGTGCCAGCAGCTTTTCCAGGGCGACCGGGGAGCTGTTTTTT.

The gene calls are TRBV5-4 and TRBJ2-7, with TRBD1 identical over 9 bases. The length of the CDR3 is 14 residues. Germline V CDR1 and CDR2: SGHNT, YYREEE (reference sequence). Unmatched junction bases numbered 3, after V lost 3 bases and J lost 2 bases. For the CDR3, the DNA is TGTGCCAGCAGCTCGGGACAGGGAACCTACGAGCAGTACTTC. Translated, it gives CASSSGQGTYEQYF. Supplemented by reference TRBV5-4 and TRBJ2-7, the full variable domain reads ETGVTQSPTHLIKTRGQQVTLRCSSQSGHNTVSWYQQALGQGPQFIFQYYREEENGRGNFPPRFSGLQFPNYSSELNVNALELDDSALYLCASSSGQGTYEQYFGPGTRLTVT.

DNA for the CDR3: TGTGCCAGCAGCGCGACCCAGGGTCACGGGGAGCTGTTTTTT. Amino acids: CASSATQGHGELFF. This chain links TRBV9 with TRBJ2-2, with TRBD1 as a possible D gene (5 bases). The germline gives CDR1 SGDLS, CDR2 YYNGEE. V was pared by 3 bases and J by 7 bases, with 13 bases between. This CDR3 is built from 14 residues.

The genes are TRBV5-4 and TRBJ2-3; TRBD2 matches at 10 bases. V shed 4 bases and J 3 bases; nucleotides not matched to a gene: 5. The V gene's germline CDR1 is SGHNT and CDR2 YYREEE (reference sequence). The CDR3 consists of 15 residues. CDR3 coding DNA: TGTGCCAGCAGCCCCGGGACTAGCGTTACAGATACGCAGTATTTT. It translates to CASSPGTSVTDTQYF.